The rows below give T cell receptor beta chains drawn from one sample of a study of blood T cells in healthy people across ages. MiXCR, run by TCRdb on the 5' RACE reads, gives a single entry per CDR3 protein. The data hold around 780,000 distinct CDR3 sequences, with about 61% observed a single time. Source material: blood. The receptors come from a man in his forties in good health. Both conserved end residues are trimmed from each CDR3. Fields, in order: V gene, J gene, clone size, CDR3 protein. Size values are once, few and many counts, or a class for expanded clones, and some rows have none.

>TRBV20-1|TRBJ1-6|many
SAREGQEISPLH
>TRBV4-2|TRBJ2-7|few
ASSPGTQLSEQY
>TRBV6-1|TRBJ1-6|-
ASSDRGSSYNSPLH
>TRBV28|TRBJ1-2|-
ASSSPRQVHGYT
>TRBV29-1|TRBJ2-5|once
SVIGQGFNEQY
>TRBV21-1|TRBJ1-5|-
ASSREDQPQH
>TRBV9|TRBJ2-3|-
ASSVGQGDTQY
>TRBV20-1|TRBJ1-2|-
SARDPYGDGYT
>TRBV11-2|TRBJ2-5|-
ASSRGSQETQY
>TRBV5-5|-|once
AGSPGLAETQY
>TRBV18|TRBJ1-2|-
ASSSPGTGNYGCT
>TRBV12-3/TRBV12-4|TRBJ1-1|-
ASKSRQGTNTEAF
>TRBV20-1|TRBJ1-4|-
SARKGYGTNEKLF
>TRBV25-1|TRBJ1-5|-
ASSDPGRGRDVSNQPQH
>TRBV20-1|TRBJ1-5|-
SASKAGQTYQPQH
>TRBV12-3/TRBV12-4|TRBJ2-1|-
ASSNTGGYYNEQF
>TRBV10-3|TRBJ2-1|once
AIGNNEQF
>TRBV13|TRBJ1-1|-
ASSQSANTEAF
>TRBV20-1|TRBJ2-7|-
SASMRLAGSYEQY
>TRBV2|TRBJ2-2|-
ASSVRDTGELF
>TRBV15|TRBJ2-5|-
ATSGSNLAGEEETQY
>TRBV3-1|TRBJ2-4|-
ASSQTDLAKNIQY
>TRBV7-6|TRBJ2-7|-
ASSPSGEPNEQY
>TRBV27|TRBJ1-4|-
ASSQDRVKLF
>TRBV6-5|TRBJ2-7|-
ASSAEASGSYEQY
>TRBV2|TRBJ2-3|-
ASSYNTRDRESTDTQY
>TRBV10-2|TRBJ1-4|-
ASSESQGGEKLF
>TRBV28|TRBJ1-6|-
ASRGGNSPLH
>TRBV28|-|-
ASFGTGGYEQY
>TRBV6-6|TRBJ2-1|-
ASSQTGGNEQF
>TRBV7-6|TRBJ2-7|-
ASSLGGWNEQY